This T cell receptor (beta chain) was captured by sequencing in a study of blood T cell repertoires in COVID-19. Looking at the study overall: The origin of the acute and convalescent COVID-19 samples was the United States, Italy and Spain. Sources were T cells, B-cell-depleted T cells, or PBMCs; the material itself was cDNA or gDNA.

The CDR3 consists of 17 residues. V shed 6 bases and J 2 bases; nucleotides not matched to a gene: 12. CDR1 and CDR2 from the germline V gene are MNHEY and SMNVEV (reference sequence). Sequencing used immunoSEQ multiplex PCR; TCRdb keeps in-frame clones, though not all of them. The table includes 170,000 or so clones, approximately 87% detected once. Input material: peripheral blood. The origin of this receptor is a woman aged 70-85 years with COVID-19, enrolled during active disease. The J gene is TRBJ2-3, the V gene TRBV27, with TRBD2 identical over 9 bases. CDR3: CASRRASGIVDTDTQYF. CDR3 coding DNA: TGTGCCAGCAGAAGGGCTAGCGGGATTGTTGACACAGATACGCAGTATTTT.